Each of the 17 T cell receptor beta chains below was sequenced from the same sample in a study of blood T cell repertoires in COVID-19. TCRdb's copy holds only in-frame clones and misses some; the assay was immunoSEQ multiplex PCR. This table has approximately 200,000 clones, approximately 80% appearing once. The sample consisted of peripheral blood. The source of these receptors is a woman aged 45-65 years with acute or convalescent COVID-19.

The CDR3 DNA reads TGTGCCAGCAGTAAACAGCGGGAGCGGTACAATGAGCAGTTCTTC. It is translated as CASSKQRERYNEQFF. The chain joins TRBV6-5 to TRBJ2-1; 8 bases fit TRBD2. Trimming at V came to 5 bases and at J to 4 bases, leaving 7 bases not matched to a gene. Germline V CDR1 and CDR2: MNHEY, SVGAGI. There are 15 residues in the CDR3.

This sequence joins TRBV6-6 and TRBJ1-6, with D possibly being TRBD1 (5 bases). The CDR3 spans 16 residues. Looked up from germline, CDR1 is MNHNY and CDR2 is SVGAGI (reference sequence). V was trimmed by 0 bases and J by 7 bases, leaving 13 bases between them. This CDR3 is CASSYSGGASNSPLHF. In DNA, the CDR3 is TGTGCCAGCAGTTACTCGGGAGGGGCCAGCAATTCACCCCTCCACTTT.

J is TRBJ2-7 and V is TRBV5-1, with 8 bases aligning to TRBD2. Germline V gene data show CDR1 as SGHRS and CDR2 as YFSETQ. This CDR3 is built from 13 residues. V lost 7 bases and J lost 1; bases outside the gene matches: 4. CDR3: CASSVAGSYEQYF. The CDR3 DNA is TGCGCCAGCTCAGTAGCGGGATCCTACGAGCAGTACTTC.

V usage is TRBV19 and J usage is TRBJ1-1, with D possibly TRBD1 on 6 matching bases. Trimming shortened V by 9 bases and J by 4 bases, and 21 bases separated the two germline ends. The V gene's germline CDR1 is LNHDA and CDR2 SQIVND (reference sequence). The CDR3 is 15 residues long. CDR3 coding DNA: TGTGCCAGCCGAAGAGACTGGGGGCTAGGCACTGAAGCTTTCTTT. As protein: CASRRDWGLGTEAFF.

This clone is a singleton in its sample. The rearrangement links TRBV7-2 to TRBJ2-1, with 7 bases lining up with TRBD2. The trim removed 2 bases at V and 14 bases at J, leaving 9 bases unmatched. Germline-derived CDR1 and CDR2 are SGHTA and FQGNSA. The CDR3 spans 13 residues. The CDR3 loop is CASSLKTGGREFF. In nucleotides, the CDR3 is TGTGCCAGCAGCTTAAAGACGGGGGGAAGGGAGTTCTTC. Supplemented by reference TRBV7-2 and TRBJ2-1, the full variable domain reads GAGVSQSPSNKVTEKGKDVELRCDPISGHTALYWYRQSLGQGLEFLIYFQGNSAPDKSGLPSDRFSAERTGGSVSTLTIQRTQQEDSAVYLCASSLKTGGREFFGPGTRLTVL.

The CDR3 nucleotides are TGTGCCAGCAGCCCGACTAGCGGGCGCCGCGGGGAGCTGTTTTTT. This translates into CASSPTSGRRGELFF. V is TRBV7-9 and J is TRBJ2-2; 10 bases are a match to TRBD2. The CDR3 extends over 15 amino acids. Germline-derived CDR1 and CDR2 are SEHNR and FQNEAQ (reference sequence). V shed 5 bases and J 7 bases; nucleotides not matched to a gene: 7.

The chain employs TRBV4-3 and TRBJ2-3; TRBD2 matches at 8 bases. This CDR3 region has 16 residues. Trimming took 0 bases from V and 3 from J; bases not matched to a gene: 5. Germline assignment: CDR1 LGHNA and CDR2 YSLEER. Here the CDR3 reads CASSQEVRLATDTQYF. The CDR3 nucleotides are TGCGCCAGCAGCCAAGAGGTCCGACTAGCGACAGATACGCAGTATTTT.

The CDR3 nucleotides read TGTGCCAGCAGCTTGGCCGGGACAGGGGTGCGCGAGCAGTACTTC. This translates into CASSLAGTGVREQYF. V is TRBV5-6 and J is TRBJ2-7, with TRBD1 matching 10 bases. The CDR3 covers 15 residues. Germline V CDR1 and CDR2: SGHDT, YYEEEE. The V segment lost 0 bases and the J segment 6 bases; nucleotides outside the gene matches: 6. Full variable domain (outside the CDR3, taken from reference TRBV5-6 and TRBJ2-7): DAGVTQSPTHLIKTRGQQVTLRCSPKSGHDTVSWYQQALGQGPQFIFQYYEEEERQRGNFPDRFSGHQFPNYSSELNVNALLLGDSALYLCASSLAGTGVREQYFGPGTRLTVT.

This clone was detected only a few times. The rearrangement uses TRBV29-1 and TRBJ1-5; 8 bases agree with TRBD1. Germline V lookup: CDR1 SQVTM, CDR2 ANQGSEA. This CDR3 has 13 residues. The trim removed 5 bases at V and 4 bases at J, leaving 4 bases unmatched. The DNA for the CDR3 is TGCAGCGTTTCGACAGGGGTGAATCAGCCCCAGCATTTT. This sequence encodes CSVSTGVNQPQHF. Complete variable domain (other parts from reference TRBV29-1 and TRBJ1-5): SAVISQKPSRDICQRGTSLTIQCQVDSQVTMMFWYRQQPGQSLTLIATANQGSEATYESGFVIDKFPISRPNLTFSTLTVSNMSPEDSSIYLCSVSTGVNQPQHFGDGTRLSIL.

CDR3 nucleotides: TGTGCCAGCAGTGAGAGGGGAGGGGCCAGGGCGGGACAGCCCCAGCATTTT. The encoded protein is CASSERGGARAGQPQHF. The chain combines TRBV6-1 with TRBJ1-5, with D possibly matching TRBD1 (5 bases). This CDR3 spans 17 amino acids. Germline-derived CDR1 and CDR2 are MNHNS and SASEGT. Trimming shortened V by 3 bases and J by 7 bases, and 22 bases separated the two germline ends.

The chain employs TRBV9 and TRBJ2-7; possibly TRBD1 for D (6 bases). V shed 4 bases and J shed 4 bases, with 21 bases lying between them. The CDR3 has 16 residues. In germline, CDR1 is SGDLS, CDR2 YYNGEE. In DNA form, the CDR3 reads TGTGCCAGCAGCCCCGGAAATGGCCAGGGGTCTTACGAGCAGTACTTC. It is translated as CASSPGNGQGSYEQYF.

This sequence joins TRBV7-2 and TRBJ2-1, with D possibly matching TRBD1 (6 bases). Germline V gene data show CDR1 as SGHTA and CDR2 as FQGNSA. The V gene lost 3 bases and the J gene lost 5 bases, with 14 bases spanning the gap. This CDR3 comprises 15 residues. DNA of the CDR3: TGTGCCAGCAGCTTGACAGGCAGTAGCCACAATGAGCAGTTCTTC. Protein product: CASSLTGSSHNEQFF.

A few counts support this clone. CDR3 bases: TGTGCCAGCAGTGAAAGCGGGCGAAACACCATATATTTT. It translates to CASSESGRNTIYF. V usage is TRBV6-1 and J usage is TRBJ1-3; D is unresolved. V dropped 2 bases and J dropped 5 bases, with 7 bases sitting between them. Germline V CDR1 and CDR2: MNHNS, SASEGT. The CDR3 extends over 13 amino acids.

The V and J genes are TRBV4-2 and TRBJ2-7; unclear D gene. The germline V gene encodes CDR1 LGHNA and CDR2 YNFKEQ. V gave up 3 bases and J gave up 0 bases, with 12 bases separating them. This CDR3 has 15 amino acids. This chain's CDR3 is CASSHPLLSSYEQYF. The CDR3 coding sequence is TGTGCCAGCAGCCATCCGCTCCTCAGCTCCTACGAGCAGTACTTC.

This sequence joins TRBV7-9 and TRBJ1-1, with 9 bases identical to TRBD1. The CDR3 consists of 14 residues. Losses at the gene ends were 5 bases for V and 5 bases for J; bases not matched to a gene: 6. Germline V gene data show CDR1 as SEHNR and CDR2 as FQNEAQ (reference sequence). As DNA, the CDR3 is TGTGCCAGCAGCCCTGGACAGGGGTGGACTGAAGCTTTCTTT. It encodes CASSPGQGWTEAFF.

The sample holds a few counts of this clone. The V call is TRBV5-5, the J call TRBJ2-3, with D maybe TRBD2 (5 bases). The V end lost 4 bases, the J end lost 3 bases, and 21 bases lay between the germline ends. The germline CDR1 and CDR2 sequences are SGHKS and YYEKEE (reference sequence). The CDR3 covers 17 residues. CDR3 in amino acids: CASSPPLGEYKTDTQYF. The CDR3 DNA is TGTGCCAGCAGCCCTCCACTCGGGGAGTACAAGACAGATACGCAGTATTTT.

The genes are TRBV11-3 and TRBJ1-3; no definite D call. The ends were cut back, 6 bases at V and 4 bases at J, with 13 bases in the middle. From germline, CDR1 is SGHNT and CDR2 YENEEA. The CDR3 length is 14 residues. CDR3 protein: CASSHSGLGNTIYF. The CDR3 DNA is TGTGCCAGCAGTCATAGTGGTCTCGGAAACACCATATATTTT. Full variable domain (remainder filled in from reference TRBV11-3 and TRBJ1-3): EAGVVQSPRYKIIEKKQPVAFWCNPISGHNTLYWYLQNLGQGPELLIRYENEEAVDDSQLPKDRFSAERLKGVDSTLKIQPAELGDSAVYLCASSHSGLGNTIYFGEGSWLTVV.